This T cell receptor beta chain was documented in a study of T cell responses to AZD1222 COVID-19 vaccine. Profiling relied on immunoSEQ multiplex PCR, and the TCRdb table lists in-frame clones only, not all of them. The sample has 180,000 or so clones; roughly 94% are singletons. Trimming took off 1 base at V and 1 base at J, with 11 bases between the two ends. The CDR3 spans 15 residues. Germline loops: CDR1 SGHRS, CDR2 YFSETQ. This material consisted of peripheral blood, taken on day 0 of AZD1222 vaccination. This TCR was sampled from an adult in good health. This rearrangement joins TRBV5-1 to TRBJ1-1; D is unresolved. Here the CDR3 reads CASSLKGAPNTEAFF. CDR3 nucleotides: TGCGCCAGCAGCTTGAAGGGAGCCCCGAACACTGAAGCTTTCTTT.